The T cell receptor (beta chain) described here comes from a study of human T cells and chemical hapten exposure. Looking at the study overall: Small pooled library volume differences chiefly drove per-sample TCR yield variation.

Time point indicated: pre-sensitization, week 0. Treatment meaning: therapeutic diphenylcyclopropenone sensitization with weekly scalp DPC. This clonotype showed up just a few times. This CDR3 spans 15 amino acids. In germline, CDR1 is DFQATT, CDR2 SNEGSKA (reference sequence). Trimming took 4 bases from V and 3 from J; bases not matched to a gene: 7. The study used a library that attached unique molecular identifiers to individual cDNA molecules. MiXCR was run by TCRdb on the RACE reads, yielding one entry per CDR3 protein. The data contain approximately 320,000 distinct CDR3 sequences, around 5.5% of them singletons.

The chain joins TRBV20-1 to TRBJ1-5; TRBD1 agrees at 9 bases. The material sequenced was whole blood, taken in connection with sensitization to the hapten diphenylcyclopropenone (DPC). The clonotype comes from a woman aged 18-30 years with alopecia areata. Some clones in this sample may be carry-over from other donors' samples. The chain's CDR3 is CSANTGGSYNQPQHF. In DNA form, the CDR3 reads TGCAGTGCTAACACAGGGGGCTCCTACAATCAGCCCCAGCATTTT.